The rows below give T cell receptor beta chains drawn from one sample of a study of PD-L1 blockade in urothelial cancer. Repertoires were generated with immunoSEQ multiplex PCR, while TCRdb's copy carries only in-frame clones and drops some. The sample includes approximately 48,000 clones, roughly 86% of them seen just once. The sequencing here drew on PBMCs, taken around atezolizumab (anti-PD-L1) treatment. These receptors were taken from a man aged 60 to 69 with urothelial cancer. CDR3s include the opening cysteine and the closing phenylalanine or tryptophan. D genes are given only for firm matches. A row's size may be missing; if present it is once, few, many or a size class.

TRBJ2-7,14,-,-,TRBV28,TGTGCCAGCACCGCAGGGGGGAGTATCAACGAGCAGTACTTC,CASTAGGSINEQYF
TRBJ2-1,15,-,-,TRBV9,TGTGCCAGCAGCGTAGAGGGCCTGTCCGGGGATGAGCAGTTCTTC,CASSVEGLSGDEQFF
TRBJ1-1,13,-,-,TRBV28,TGTGCCAGCAGTTTTCGAGCGAACACTGAAGCTTTCTTT,CASSFRANTEAFF
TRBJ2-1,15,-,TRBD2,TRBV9,TGTGCCAGCAGCGTGAGACTAGCGGGAGTGAATGAGCAGTTCTTC,CASSVRLAGVNEQFF
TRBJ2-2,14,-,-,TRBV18,TGTGCCAGCTCACCAGAGCTTCCCCCCGGGGAGCTGTTTTTT,CASSPELPPGELFF
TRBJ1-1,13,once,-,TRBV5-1,TGCGCCAGCAGCTTGGCTTCGAACACTGAAGCTTTCTTT,CASSLASNTEAFF
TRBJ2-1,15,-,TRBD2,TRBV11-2,TGTGCCAGCAGAAGAGCGGGGGGCGTCTACAATGAGCAGTTCTTC,CASRRAGGVYNEQFF
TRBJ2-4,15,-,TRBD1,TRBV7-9,TGTGCCAGCAGCCCCCCAGGCAGGGGGAAAAACATTCAGTACTTC,CASSPPGRGKNIQYF
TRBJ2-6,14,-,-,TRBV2,TGTGCCAGCAAAACAGGCTCCGGGGCCAACGTCCTGACTTTC,CASKTGSGANVLTF
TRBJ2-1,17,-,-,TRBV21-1,TGTGCCAGCAGCAAAAGGAGCGGTGAGAGCTCCTACAATGAGCAGTTCTTC,CASSKRSGESSYNEQFF
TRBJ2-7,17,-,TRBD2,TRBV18,TGTGCCAGCTCACCACAGAGGACTAGCGGGAGTTCTTACGAGCAGTACTTC,CASSPQRTSGSSYEQYF
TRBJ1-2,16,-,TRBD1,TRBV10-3,TGTGCCATCACTTGGGACAGGGGCACCCGTAACTATGGCTACACCTTC,CAITWDRGTRNYGYTF
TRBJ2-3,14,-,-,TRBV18,TGTGCCAGCTCAGACGGCGGGAGCACAGATACGCAGTATTTT,CASSDGGSTDTQYF
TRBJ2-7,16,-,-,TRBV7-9,TGTGCCAGCAGCTTAGCGGGTGGGGGCAGGGCCTACGAGCAGTACTTC,CASSLAGGGRAYEQYF
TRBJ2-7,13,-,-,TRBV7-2,TGTGCCAGCAGCTATCCCATCCCAGACGAGCAGTACTTC,CASSYPIPDEQYF
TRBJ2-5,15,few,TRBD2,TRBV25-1,TGTGCCAGCAGTGCTCGACTAGCGGGAACGGAGACCCAGTACTTC,CASSARLAGTETQYF
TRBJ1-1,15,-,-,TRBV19,TGTGCCAGTAGTATCCTCCACCACAGGAACACTGAAGCTTTCTTT,CASSILHHRNTEAFF
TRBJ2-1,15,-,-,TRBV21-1,TGTGCCAGCAGCAGCGGGAGTCCTTCCTACAATGAGCAGTTCTTC,CASSSGSPSYNEQFF
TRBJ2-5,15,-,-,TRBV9,TGTGCCAGCAGCGCCGGACAGACGTACCAAGAGACCCAGTACTTC,CASSAGQTYQETQYF
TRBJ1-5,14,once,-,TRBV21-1,TGTGCCAGTTATTATGGGACACGATATCAGCCCCAGCATTTT,CASYYGTRYQPQHF
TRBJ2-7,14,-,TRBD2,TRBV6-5,TGTGCCAGCAGTCGCGAGCGGGGCCCCTACGAGCAGTACTTC,CASSRERGPYEQYF
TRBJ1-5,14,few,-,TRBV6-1,TGTGCCGGGGGTGGGACTGCGCGAAATCAGCCCCAGCATTTT,CAGGGTARNQPQHF
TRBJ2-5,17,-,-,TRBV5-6,TGTGCCAGCAGCGCACAGGGTCAGCGGGGTGAGCAAGAGACCCAGTACTTC,CASSAQGQRGEQETQYF